The rows below give T cell receptor beta chains drawn from one sample of a study of blood T cell repertoires in COVID-19. The data were produced by immunoSEQ multiplex PCR, yet TCRdb's version contains in-frame clones alone and is incomplete. The sample comprises 120,000 or so clones, roughly four fifths of which are singletons, and 17% rests with the top ten. Sequenced input: peripheral blood. The receptors stem from a man aged 25-40 years with COVID-19, enrolled during active disease. Each CDR3 is given with its conserved first and last residue.

v_call,j_call,cdr3_aa
TRBV6-2/TRBV6-3,TRBJ2-1,CASSYSTERGGRNEQFF
TRBV7-9,TRBJ2-5,CASSPGQGVVETQYF
TRBV7-3,TRBJ2-1,CASSTGLAVNNEQFF
TRBV30,TRBJ2-3,CACLTADTQYF
TRBV19,TRBJ1-5,CASSSAGGNQPQHF
TRBV5-5,TRBJ1-3,CASSWTIGNTIYF
TRBV28,TRBJ2-7,CASRRQGRGTYEQYF
TRBV11-3,TRBJ2-1,CASSLGTSGRDQFF
TRBV7-3,TRBJ1-1,CASSLGNANTEAFF
TRBV2,TRBJ1-2,CASSTGGDYGYTF
TRBV11-3,TRBJ1-4,CASSPATGGGEKLFF
TRBV12-2,TRBJ1-2,CASRFRDRGGYTF
TRBV27,TRBJ1-5,CASSLERGNQPQHF
TRBV6-5,TRBJ2-7,CASSKLAGVAGEQYF
TRBV2,TRBJ2-1,CASSEGGTSGRGSYNEQFF
TRBV6-1,TRBJ2-3,CASSENPGPDTQYF
TRBV7-9,TRBJ2-7,CASSLSGGPSYEQYF
TRBV7-3,TRBJ2-2,CASSPSGQLTGELFF
TRBV29-1,TRBJ1-2,CSVPPLAGNYGYTF
TRBV10-2,TRBJ1-2,CASRMTDRGNYGYTF
TRBV28,TRBJ2-7,CASSSPGTGTYEQYF
TRBV7-3,TRBJ1-1,CASSQDRNTEAFF
TRBV27,TRBJ2-7,CASSYIGGTYEQYF
TRBV4-3,TRBJ1-6,CASSYAPDSPLHF
TRBV7-9,TRBJ2-5,CASSYRLGQETQYF
TRBV19,TRBJ2-3,CASSARDSYTDTQYF
TRBV4-2,TRBJ2-3,CATGQGDTDTQYF
TRBV28,TRBJ2-4,CASSRTLNLAKNIQYF
TRBV18,TRBJ1-2,CASSPGTSNYGYTF
TRBV6-1,TRBJ2-3,CASSDVAGGPDTQYF
TRBV5-4,TRBJ2-7,CASSTGTVSSLNEQYF
TRBV7-9,TRBJ1-3,CASSFSRGPGNTIYF
TRBV10-1,TRBJ2-1,CASSESTSYNEQFF
TRBV28,TRBJ2-5,CASSSRSVRGVQETQYF
TRBV19,TRBJ1-2,CASGVGQGGSEGYTF
TRBV7-2,TRBJ2-1,CASSSSGEPHNEQFF
TRBV20-1,TRBJ2-7,CSASWTQASEASYEQYF
TRBV6-4,TRBJ1-1,CASSDRENTEAFF
TRBV5-1,TRBJ1-4,CASSLGQNNEKLFF
TRBV11-3,TRBJ2-1,CASSSHGDNEQFF
TRBV19,TRBJ1-1,CASSIDPPKRQGNTEAFF
TRBV5-1,TRBJ2-5,CASSFSRDQETQYF
TRBV19,TRBJ2-1,CASSIQYTNNEQFF
TRBV3-1/TRBV3-2,TRBJ2-1,CASSLRVNNEQFF
TRBV28,TRBJ2-3,CASSYEGTSGVTLFSTDTQYF
TRBV7-6,TRBJ1-2,CASSLAPGSNYGYTF
TRBV10-3,TRBJ2-3,CAISGGTSGSTDTQYF
TRBV11-2,.,CASSFNLAGTARNEQFF
TRBV30,TRBJ1-4,CAWRVSSNEKLFF
TRBV6-6,TRBJ1-1,CASRRMNTEAFF
TRBV6-4,TRBJ2-1,CASSDSSGSYNEQFF
TRBV5-1,TRBJ2-1,CASSYGTSGTLHRGNEQFF